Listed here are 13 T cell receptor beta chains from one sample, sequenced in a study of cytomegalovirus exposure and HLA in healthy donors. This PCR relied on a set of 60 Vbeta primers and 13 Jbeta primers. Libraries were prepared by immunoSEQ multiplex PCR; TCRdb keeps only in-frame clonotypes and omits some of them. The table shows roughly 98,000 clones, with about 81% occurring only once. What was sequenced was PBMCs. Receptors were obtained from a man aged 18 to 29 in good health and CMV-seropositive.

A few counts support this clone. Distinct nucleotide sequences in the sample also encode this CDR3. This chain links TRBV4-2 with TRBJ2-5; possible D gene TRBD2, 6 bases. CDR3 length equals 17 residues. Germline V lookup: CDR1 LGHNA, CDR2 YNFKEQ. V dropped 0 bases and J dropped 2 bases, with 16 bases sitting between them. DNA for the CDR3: TGTGCCAGCAGCCAAGATCCATTGGGGGGAGATCAAGAGACCCAGTACTTC. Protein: CASSQDPLGGDQETQYF.

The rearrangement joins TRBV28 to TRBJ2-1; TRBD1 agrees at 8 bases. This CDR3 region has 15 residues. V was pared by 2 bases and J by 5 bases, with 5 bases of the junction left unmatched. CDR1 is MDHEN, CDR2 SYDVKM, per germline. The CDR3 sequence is CASSLGRGQDNEQFF. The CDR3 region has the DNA TGTGCCAGCAGTTTAGGCAGGGGGCAGGACAATGAGCAGTTCTTC.

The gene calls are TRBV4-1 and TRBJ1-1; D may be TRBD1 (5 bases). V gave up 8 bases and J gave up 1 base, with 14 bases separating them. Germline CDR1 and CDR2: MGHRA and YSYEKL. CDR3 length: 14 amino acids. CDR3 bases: TGCGCCAGCCGGGGGTTCCTAAGGAACACTGAAGCTTTCTTT. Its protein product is CASRGFLRNTEAFF.

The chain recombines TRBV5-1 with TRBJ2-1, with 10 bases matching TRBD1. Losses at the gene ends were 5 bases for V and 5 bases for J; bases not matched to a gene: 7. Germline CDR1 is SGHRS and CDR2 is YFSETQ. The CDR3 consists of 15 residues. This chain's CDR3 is CASSRDRGYDNEQFF. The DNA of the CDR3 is TGCGCCAGCAGTCGGGACAGGGGATACGACAATGAGCAGTTCTTC.

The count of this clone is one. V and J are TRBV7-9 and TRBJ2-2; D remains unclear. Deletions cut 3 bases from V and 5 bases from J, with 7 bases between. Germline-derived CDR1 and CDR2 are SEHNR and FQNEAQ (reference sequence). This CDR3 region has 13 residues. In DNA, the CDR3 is TGTGCCAGCAGCTTCGAGAGAACCGGGGAGCTGTTTTTT. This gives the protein CASSFERTGELFF. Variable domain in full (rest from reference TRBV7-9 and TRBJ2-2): DTGVSQNPRHKITKRGQNVTFRCDPISEHNRLYWYRQTLGQGPEFLTYFQNEAQLEKSRLLSDRFSAERPKGSFSTLEIQRTEQGDSAMYLCASSFERTGELFFGEGSRLTVL.

The CDR3 DNA follows: TGTGCCAGCAGTGAGAACCCCTATGCAGGGGGCTCTATGGGCTACACCTTC. Translated: CASSENPYAGGSMGYTF. The chain is built from TRBV25-1 and TRBJ1-2; 8 nucleotides line up with TRBD1. V was pared by 3 bases and J by 8 bases, with 17 bases of the junction left unmatched. Germline values: CDR1 MGHDK, CDR2 SYGVNS. This CDR3 region has 17 residues.

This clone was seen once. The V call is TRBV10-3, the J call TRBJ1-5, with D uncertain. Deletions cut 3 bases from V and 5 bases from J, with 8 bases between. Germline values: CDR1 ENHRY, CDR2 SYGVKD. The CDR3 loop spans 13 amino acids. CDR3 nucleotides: TGTGCCATCAGTGACAGAATTGATCAGCCCCAGCATTTT. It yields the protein CAISDRIDQPQHF.

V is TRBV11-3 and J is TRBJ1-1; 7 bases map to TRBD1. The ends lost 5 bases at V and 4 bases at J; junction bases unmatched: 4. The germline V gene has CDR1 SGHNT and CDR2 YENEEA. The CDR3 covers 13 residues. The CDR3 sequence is CASSPDRATEAFF. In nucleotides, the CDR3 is TGTGCCAGCAGCCCAGACAGGGCCACTGAAGCTTTCTTT.

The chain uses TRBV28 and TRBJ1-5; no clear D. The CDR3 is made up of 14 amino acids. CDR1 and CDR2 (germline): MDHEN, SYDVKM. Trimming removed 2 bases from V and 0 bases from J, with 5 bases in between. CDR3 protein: CASSLEPSNQPQHF. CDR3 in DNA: TGTGCCAGCAGTTTAGAGCCTAGCAATCAGCCCCAGCATTTT.

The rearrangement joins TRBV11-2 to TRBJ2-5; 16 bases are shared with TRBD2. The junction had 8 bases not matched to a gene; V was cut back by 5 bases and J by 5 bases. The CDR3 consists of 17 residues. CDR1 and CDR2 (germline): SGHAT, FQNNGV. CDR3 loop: CASSPGTSGGAYETQYF. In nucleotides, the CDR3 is TGTGCCAGCAGCCCCGGGACTAGCGGGGGGGCCTACGAGACCCAGTACTTC.

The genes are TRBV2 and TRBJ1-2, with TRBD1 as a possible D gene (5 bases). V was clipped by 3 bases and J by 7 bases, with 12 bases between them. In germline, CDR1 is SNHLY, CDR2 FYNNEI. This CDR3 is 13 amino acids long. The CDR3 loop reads CASSEKRGSGYTF. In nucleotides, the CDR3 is TGTGCCAGCAGTGAGAAAAGGGGAAGTGGCTACACCTTC. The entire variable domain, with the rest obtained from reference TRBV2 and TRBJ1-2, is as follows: EPEVTQTPSHQVTQMGQEVILRCVPISNHLYFYWYRQILGQKVEFLVSFYNNEISEKSEIFDDQFSVERPDGSNFTLKIRSTKLEDSAMYFCASSEKRGSGYTFGSGTRLTVV.

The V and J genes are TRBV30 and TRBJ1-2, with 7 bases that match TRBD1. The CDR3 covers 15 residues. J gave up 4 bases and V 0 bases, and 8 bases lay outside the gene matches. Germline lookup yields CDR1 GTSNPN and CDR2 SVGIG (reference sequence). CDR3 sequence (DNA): TGTGCCTGGAGTGTACGCAGGGGGAGAACCTATGGCTACACCTTC. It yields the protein CAWSVRRGRTYGYTF.

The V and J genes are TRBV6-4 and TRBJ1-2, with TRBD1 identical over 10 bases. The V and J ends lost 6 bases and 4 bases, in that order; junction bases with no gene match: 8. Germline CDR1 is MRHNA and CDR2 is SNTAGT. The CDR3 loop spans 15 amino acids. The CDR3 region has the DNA TGTGCCAGCAGAGCCGACCGGGACAGGGGCTATGGCTACACCTTC. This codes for CASRADRDRGYGYTF.